The 6 T cell receptor beta chains reported below all come from one sample, sequenced in a study of Ad26.COV2.S vaccination and SARS-CoV-2 variants. Treatment defined: approximately 18 received Ad26.COV2.S at low or high dose, single or two shots; roughly five received placebo; per-sample allocation not given. Specimen acquisition occurred on day 63 following the initial vaccine or placebo injection. The protocol was immunoSEQ multiplex PCR, while the TCRdb copy is restricted to in-frame clones and leaves out a portion. The sample consists of 300,000 to 400,000 clones, around nine tenths of them appearing once. Material: peripheral blood, obtained in a trial of Ad26.COV2.S vaccine versus placebo. These receptors came from a person aged 18-65 years who received the Ad26.COV2.S COVID-19 vaccine or a placebo.

This clone was observed once. The chain carries TRBV4-1 and TRBJ1-2, with a possible D match to TRBD1 (6 bases). Trimming left V 0 bases short and J 7 bases short, with 15 bases between. Germline V lookup: CDR1 MGHRA, CDR2 YSYEKL. This CDR3 region has 15 residues. CDR3 sequence reads: CASSQDRTVGGGYTF. DNA of the CDR3: TGCGCCAGCAGCCAAGATCGGACAGTTGGAGGTGGCTACACCTTC.

V gene TRBV9 combines with J gene TRBJ1-1; possibly TRBD1 for D (5 bases). Germline loops: CDR1 SGDLS, CDR2 YYNGEE. This CDR3 region has 16 residues. Trimming took off 4 bases at V and 1 base at J, with 17 bases between the two ends. CDR3 in amino acids: CASSLGQGGSNTEAFF. DNA for the CDR3: TGTGCCAGCAGCTTGGGGCAGGGTGGCTCGAACACTGAAGCTTTCTTT.

This clone occurred once. The V call is TRBV5-6, the J call TRBJ2-5; the D is unclear. The V gene lost 6 bases and the J gene lost 1 base, with 4 bases spanning the gap. CDR1 is SGHDT and CDR2 is YYEEEE in the germline V gene. The length of the CDR3 is 11 residues. CDR3 amino acids: CASKGQETQYF. The CDR3 nucleotides read TGTGCCAGCAAGGGCCAAGAGACCCAGTACTTC.

The rearrangement joins TRBV5-1 to TRBJ2-2; tentative D call: TRBD1 (6 bases). The V end was cut by 3 bases, the J end by 7 bases, with 10 bases between. The CDR3 sequence is 13 residues long. CDR1 and CDR2 from the germline V gene are SGHRS and YFSETQ. The CDR3 DNA follows: TGCGCCAGCAGCTACACAGGGTTCGGGGAGCTGTTTTTT. Residues: CASSYTGFGELFF.

The CDR3 DNA reads TGCAGCGTGGGGGACACTGAAGCTTTCTTT. It specifies CSVGDTEAFF. The chain has TRBV29-1 and TRBJ1-1; tentatively, D is TRBD1 (5 bases). In germline, CDR1 is SQVTM, CDR2 ANQGSEA. The CDR3 totals 10 residues. V was pared by 6 bases and J by 3 bases, with 5 bases between.

CDR3 sequence: CASSLGTGGYEQYF. CDR3 coding DNA: TGTGCCAGCAGCTTAGGGACAGGGGGCTACGAGCAGTACTTC. The chain combines TRBV11-2 with TRBJ2-7; 10 nucleotides match TRBD1. Germline V gene lookup returns CDR1 SGHAT and CDR2 FQNNGV. The CDR3 totals 14 residues. Trimming removed 1 base from V and 3 bases from J; junction bases left unmatched: 0.